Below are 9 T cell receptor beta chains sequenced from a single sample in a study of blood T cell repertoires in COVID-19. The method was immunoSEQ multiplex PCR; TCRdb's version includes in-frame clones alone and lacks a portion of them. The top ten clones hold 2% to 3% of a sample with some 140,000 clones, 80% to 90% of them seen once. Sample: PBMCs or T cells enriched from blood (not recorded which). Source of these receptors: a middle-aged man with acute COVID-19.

CDR3 loop: CASSAGAPQANTEAFF. CDR3 in DNA: TGTGCCAGCAGTGCTGGGGCTCCCCAGGCGAACACTGAAGCTTTCTTT. The chain is built from TRBV25-1 and TRBJ1-1; perhaps TRBD1 as D (5 bases). Germline CDR1 MGHDK, CDR2 SYGVNS. The CDR3 spans 16 residues. V lost 4 bases, J lost 1 base, and 16 bases lay in between.

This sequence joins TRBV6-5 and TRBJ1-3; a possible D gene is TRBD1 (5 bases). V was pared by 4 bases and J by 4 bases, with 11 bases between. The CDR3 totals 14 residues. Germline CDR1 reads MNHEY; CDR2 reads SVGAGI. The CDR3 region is CASSSGGDGNTIYF. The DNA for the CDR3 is TGTGCCAGCAGTTCTGGGGGGGACGGAAACACCATATATTTT.

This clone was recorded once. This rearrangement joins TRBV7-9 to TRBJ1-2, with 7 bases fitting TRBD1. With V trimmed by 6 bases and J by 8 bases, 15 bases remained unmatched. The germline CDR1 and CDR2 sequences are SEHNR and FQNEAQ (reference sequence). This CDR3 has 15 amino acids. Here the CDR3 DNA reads TGTGCCAGCAGTCCGTTACAGGGGACTTCTCAGGGCTACACCTTC. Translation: CASSPLQGTSQGYTF.

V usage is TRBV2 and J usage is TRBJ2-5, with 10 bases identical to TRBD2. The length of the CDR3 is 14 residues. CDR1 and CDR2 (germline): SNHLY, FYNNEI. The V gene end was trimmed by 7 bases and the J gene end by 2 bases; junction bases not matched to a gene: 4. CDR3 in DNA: TGTGCCAGCACCGAGCGGGAGGGGCAAGAGACCCAGTACTTC. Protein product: CASTEREGQETQYF.

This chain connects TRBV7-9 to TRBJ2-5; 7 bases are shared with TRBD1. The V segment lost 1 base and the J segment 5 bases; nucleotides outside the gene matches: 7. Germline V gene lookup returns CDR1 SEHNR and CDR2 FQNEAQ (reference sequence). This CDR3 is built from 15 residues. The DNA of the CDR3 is TGTGCCAGCAGCTTAGGACAGGGTAGGGGGGAGACCCAGTACTTC. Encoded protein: CASSLGQGRGETQYF.

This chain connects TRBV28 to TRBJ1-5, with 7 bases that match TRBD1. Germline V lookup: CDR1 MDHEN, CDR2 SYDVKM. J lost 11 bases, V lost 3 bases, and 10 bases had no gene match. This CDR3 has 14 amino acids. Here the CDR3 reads CASSFGDSSSSQHF. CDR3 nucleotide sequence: TGTGCCAGCAGTTTCGGGGACAGTTCTTCGTCCCAGCATTTT.

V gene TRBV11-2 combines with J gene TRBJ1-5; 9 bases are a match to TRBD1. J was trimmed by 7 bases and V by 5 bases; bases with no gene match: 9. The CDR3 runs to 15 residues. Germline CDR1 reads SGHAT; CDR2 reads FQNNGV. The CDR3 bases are TGTGCCAGCAGCCCAACAACAGGGGGCGGACAGCCCCAGCATTTT. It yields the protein CASSPTTGGGQPQHF.

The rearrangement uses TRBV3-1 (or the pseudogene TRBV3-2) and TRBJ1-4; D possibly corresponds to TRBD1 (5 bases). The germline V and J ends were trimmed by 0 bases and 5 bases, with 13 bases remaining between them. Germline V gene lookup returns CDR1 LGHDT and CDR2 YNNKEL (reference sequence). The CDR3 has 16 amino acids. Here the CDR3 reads CASSQDLGAENEKLFF. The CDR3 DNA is TGTGCCAGCAGCCAAGATCTTGGGGCGGAGAATGAAAAACTGTTTTTT.

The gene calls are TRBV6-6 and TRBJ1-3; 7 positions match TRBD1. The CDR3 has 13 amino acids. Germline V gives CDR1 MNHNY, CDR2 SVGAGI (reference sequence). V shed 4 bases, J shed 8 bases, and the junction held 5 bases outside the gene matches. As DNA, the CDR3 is TGTGCCAGCAGTTCGACAGGGAAGGACACCATATATTTT. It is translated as CASSSTGKDTIYF.